This T cell receptor beta chain is from a study of preoperative IRX-2 immunotherapy in early breast cancer. CDR1 MNHNY and CDR2 SVGAGI come from the germline V gene (reference sequence). The ends were cut back, 0 bases at V and 4 bases at J, with 12 bases in the middle. CDR3 size: 15 residues. TCRdb's table, derived via immunoSEQ multiplex PCR, lists solely in-frame clones and lacks some. The data hold approximately 24,000 clones, with roughly 90% observed a single time. The treatment: preoperative locoregional IRX-2 cytokine immunotherapy. Patients received preoperative, locoregional IRX-2 cytokine immunotherapy in a phase Ib study.

Sequenced here: tumor tissue, sampled after IRX-2 immunotherapy. This TCR was recovered from a human donor with breast cancer. The chain couples TRBV6-6 to TRBJ2-5; TRBD1 or TRBD2 may be the D gene (6 bases each). The CDR3: CASSYSGGAGETQYF. The DNA for the CDR3 is TGTGCCAGCAGTTACTCGGGGGGCGCAGGAGAGACCCAGTACTTC.